The 9 T cell receptor beta chains listed next were all sequenced from one sample in a study of Ad26.COV2.S vaccination and SARS-CoV-2 variants. Treatment here: some 19 received Ad26.COV2.S at low or high dose, single or two shots; about 5 received placebo; per-sample allocation not given. Collection of samples fell on day 63 after the first vaccine or placebo injection. Profiled with immunoSEQ multiplex PCR; TCRdb holds only in-frame clones, not every one. This table has 400,000 to 450,000 clones, roughly 87% appearing once. The sequencing used peripheral blood, collected in a trial of Ad26.COV2.S vaccine versus placebo. These receptors originate from a person aged 18 to 65 who received the Ad26.COV2.S COVID-19 vaccine or a placebo.

The chain has TRBV5-1 and TRBJ2-6, with a tentative D call TRBD2 (5 bases). Germline V gene lookup returns CDR1 SGHRS and CDR2 YFSETQ. Trimming pared 1 base from V and 0 bases from J, leaving 11 bases between. The CDR3 loop spans 17 amino acids. The CDR3 bases are TGCGCCAGCAGCTTGCGAGGGCGAGCCTCTGGGGCCAACGTCCTGACTTTC. It is translated as CASSLRGRASGANVLTF.

The genes are TRBV10-3 and TRBJ2-3, with 10 bases aligning to TRBD2. With V trimmed by 10 bases and J by 4 bases, 8 bases remained unmatched. The CDR3 has 14 amino acids. Germline V gene sequence: CDR1 ENHRY, CDR2 SYGVKD. Here the CDR3 reads CATDTLAGADTQYF. Here the CDR3 DNA reads TGTGCCACCGATACGCTAGCGGGAGCAGATACGCAGTATTTT.

The V call is TRBV7-9, the J call TRBJ1-2; D is undetermined. Germline assignment: CDR1 SEHNR and CDR2 FQNEAQ (reference sequence). The CDR3 contains 15 residues. Trimming removed 5 bases from V and 8 bases from J, with 21 bases in between. The CDR3: CASSRSASGRRGYTF. Written as DNA, the CDR3 is TGTGCCAGCAGCCGCAGCGCGTCGGGCAGACGAGGCTACACCTTC.

This chain links TRBV19 with TRBJ2-2, with 8 nucleotides matching TRBD2. The V and J ends lost 6 bases and 1 base, in that order; junction bases with no gene match: 10. This CDR3 has 17 residues. Germline lookup yields CDR1 LNHDA and CDR2 SQIVND (reference sequence). Here the CDR3 reads CASSPQLTSVNTGELFF. In DNA, the CDR3 is TGTGCCAGTAGCCCTCAACTGACTAGCGTGAACACCGGGGAGCTGTTTTTT.

This chain's CDR3 is CASGHLSGDTQYF. The CDR3 DNA reads TGTGCCAGCGGACATCTTAGCGGCGATACGCAGTATTTT. The chain links TRBV28 to TRBJ2-3, with a possible D match to TRBD2 (6 bases). Germline CDR1 reads MDHEN; CDR2 reads SYDVKM. V lost 8 bases to trimming and J lost 6 bases, with 15 bases between them. The CDR3 spans 13 residues.

The rearrangement uses TRBV27 and TRBJ2-7; possibly TRBD1 or TRBD2 for D (5 bases each). The germline V and J ends were trimmed by 0 bases and 4 bases, with 22 bases remaining between them. CDR1 and CDR2 (germline): MNHEY, SMNVEV (reference sequence). This CDR3 contains 18 residues. The CDR3 nucleotides are TGTGCCAGCAGTTTATCCCGAATCGGGGCCTTCGCATCTTACGAGCAGTACTTC. This gives the protein CASSLSRIGAFASYEQYF.

The chain employs TRBV7-3 and TRBJ2-3; D is perhaps TRBD2 (6 bases). Germline V lookup: CDR1 SGHTA, CDR2 FQGTGA. V shed 3 bases and J shed 4 bases, with 20 bases lying between them. This CDR3 has 17 amino acids. CDR3 nucleotides: TGTGCCAGCAGCTTTGGAGAGTTGCCGGGGGATTCAGATACGCAGTATTTT. Its translation is CASSFGELPGDSDTQYF.

This chain joins TRBV5-4 and TRBJ2-1; 10 bases line up with TRBD2. Germline V gene sequence: CDR1 SGHNT, CDR2 YYREEE (reference sequence). The CDR3 extends over 17 amino acids. Trimming cost V 4 bases and J 4 bases; bases outside gene matches: 11. The CDR3, as DNA: TGTGCCAGCAGCCCCGTGGGAATTAGCGGGAGGTACAATGAGCAGTTCTTC. It translates to CASSPVGISGRYNEQFF.

This rearrangement joins TRBV10-3 to TRBJ2-7; D is perhaps TRBD1 or TRBD2 (5 bases each). Germline V CDR1 and CDR2: ENHRY, SYGVKD. With 11 bases removed from V and 1 base from J, the gap between germline ends came to 18 bases. This CDR3 region has 14 residues. The CDR3 DNA is TGTGCCTCCGGGGCGACTCTCGGATCCTACGAGCAGTACTTC. Translation: CASGATLGSYEQYF.